This TCR beta chain was captured by sequencing in a study of blood T cells in healthy people across ages. The people who gave samples were healthy Caucasians from Russia, aged roughly 6 to 90. The length of the CDR3 is 13 residues. Germline V lookup: CDR1 LNHDA, CDR2 SQIVND (reference sequence). V lost 6 bases to trimming and J lost 8 bases, with 16 bases between them. The authors ran a second PCR of about 7 to 12 cycles using a sample-barcoded 5' primer and a J-beta primer mix. A minimum of 2.5 million CDR3-containing paired-end reads was obtained for each sample. Each CDR3 protein gets one entry after TCRdb re-called the 5' RACE reads with MiXCR. The profile covers under 1,100,000 distinct CDR3 sequences, with 20% to 25% appearing a single time and approximately 0.79% taken by the ten largest. This same sample was also taken into another study, of T cells of mothers and their children. That source reports: The authors added sample barcodes and 2-4 random nucleotides using the M1S primer of the second PCR. Whether related or unrelated, pairs show similar shaping of TCR recombination output by thymic selection.

Specimen: blood. The chain carries TRBV19 and TRBJ1-1; D possibly corresponds to TRBD1 (5 bases). The receptor's source is a girl aged 2 to 9 in good health. CDR3 sequence reads: CASSIASGLEAFF. The CDR3 DNA reads as TGTGCCAGTAGCATCGCATCAGGGCTGGAAGCTTTCTTT.